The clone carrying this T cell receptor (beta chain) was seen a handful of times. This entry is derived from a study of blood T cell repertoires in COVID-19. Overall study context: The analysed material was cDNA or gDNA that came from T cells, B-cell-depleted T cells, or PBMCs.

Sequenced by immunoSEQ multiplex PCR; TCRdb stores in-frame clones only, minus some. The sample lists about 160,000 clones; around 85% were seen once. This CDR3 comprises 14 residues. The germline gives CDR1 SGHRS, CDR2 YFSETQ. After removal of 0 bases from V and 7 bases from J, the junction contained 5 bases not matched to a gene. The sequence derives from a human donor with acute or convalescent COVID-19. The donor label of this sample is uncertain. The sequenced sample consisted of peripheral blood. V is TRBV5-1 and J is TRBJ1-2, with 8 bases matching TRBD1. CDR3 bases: TGCGCCAGCAGCTTGGCCCGGACAGGGTCTGGCTACACCTTC. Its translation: CASSLARTGSGYTF.